The 18 T cell receptor beta chains in this list originate from one sample, sequenced in a study of blood T cell repertoires in COVID-19. Generated by immunoSEQ multiplex PCR, the TCRdb table keeps only in-frame clones and is missing some. The sample shows more than 120,000 clones, around 84% of them seen only once. The sample consisted of peripheral blood. Receptor source: a human donor with acute or convalescent COVID-19. The donor label of this sample is uncertain.

This clone was counted a few times. The V and J genes are TRBV11-2 and TRBJ1-4; TRBD1 might be the D (5 bases). Trimming stripped 0 bases from V and 1 base from J, with 9 bases between. The CDR3 has 16 amino acids. Germline assignment: CDR1 SGHAT and CDR2 FQNNGV. The CDR3 DNA follows: TGTGCCAGCAGCTTAGACGGGGGTGGAACTAATGAAAAACTGTTTTTT. Amino acids: CASSLDGGGTNEKLFF.

This chain uses TRBV9 with TRBJ1-1, with 9 nucleotides matching TRBD1. Germline values: CDR1 SGDLS, CDR2 YYNGEE. The CDR3 has 14 amino acids. Germline trimming cut 0 bases from V and 5 bases from J; bases unmatched to any gene: 2. The CDR3 here is CASSVGTGETEAFF. The CDR3 nucleotides are TGTGCCAGCAGCGTAGGGACAGGGGAAACTGAAGCTTTCTTT.

V is TRBV2 and J is TRBJ2-1; D is possibly TRBD1 (5 bases). The V end was cut by 6 bases, the J end by 6 bases, with 15 bases between. This CDR3 comprises 14 residues. Per germline, CDR1 SNHLY and CDR2 FYNNEI. In DNA form, the CDR3 reads TGTGCCAGCAGGAGCAGGGCGGAAAGCAATGAGCAGTTCTTC. Its translation: CASRSRAESNEQFF. The variable domain in full, completed from reference TRBV2 and TRBJ2-1, reads EPEVTQTPSHQVTQMGQEVILRCVPISNHLYFYWYRQILGQKVEFLVSFYNNEISEKSEIFDDQFSVERPDGSNFTLKIRSTKLEDSAMYFCASRSRAESNEQFFGPGTRLTVL.

CDR3 coding DNA: TGTGCCAGCAGTATTTTCGAGGGGCTAGCGGGGGGGAGCACAGATACGCAGTATTTT. It yields the protein CASSIFEGLAGGSTDTQYF. The rearrangement joins TRBV7-6 to TRBJ2-3, with TRBD2 matching 12 bases. V lost 6 bases to trimming and J lost 0 bases; unmatched junction nucleotides: 13. Germline CDR1 SGHVS, CDR2 FNYEAQ. The CDR3 is 19 residues long.

This clone has ten or more counts. The chain is built from TRBV27 and TRBJ2-2; 14 nucleotides agree with TRBD2. V lost 8 bases and J lost 6; bases outside the gene matches: 5. The CDR3 covers 15 residues. Germline assignment: CDR1 MNHEY and CDR2 SMNVEV (reference sequence). The CDR3 here is CASSRLAGGPGELFF. The CDR3, as DNA: TGTGCCAGCTCGCGACTAGCGGGGGGGCCCGGGGAGCTGTTTTTT.

The chain links TRBV24-1 to TRBJ2-1; 9 nucleotides line up with TRBD2. Trimming cost V 2 bases and J 7 bases; bases outside gene matches: 8. The CDR3 has 16 residues. Germline V gene sequence: CDR1 KGHDR, CDR2 SFDVKD. DNA for the CDR3: TGTGCCACCAGTGATTCGGGCGGGGGGGCATCAAATGAGCAGTTCTTC. It yields the protein CATSDSGGGASNEQFF.

The CDR3 DNA follows: TGTGCCAGCCGGGGAATTAGCTCCTACGAGCAGTACTTC. It encodes CASRGISSYEQYF. The chain carries TRBV19 and TRBJ2-7; D is perhaps TRBD2 (5 bases). Trimming pared 9 bases from V and 0 bases from J, leaving 12 bases between. There are 13 residues in the CDR3. Per germline, CDR1 LNHDA and CDR2 SQIVND (reference sequence).

The chain joins TRBV9 to TRBJ2-2; 7 nucleotides agree with TRBD2. The CDR3 length is 15 residues. In germline, CDR1 is SGDLS, CDR2 YYNGEE. Trimming at V came to 2 bases and at J to 2 bases, leaving 3 bases not matched to a gene. CDR3 protein: CASSVWGGNTGELFF. The CDR3 bases are TGTGCCAGCAGCGTGTGGGGGGGTAACACCGGGGAGCTGTTTTTT.

This chain connects TRBV7-2 to TRBJ2-7, with 7 bases fitting TRBD1. This CDR3 contains 14 residues. Germline values: CDR1 SGHTA, CDR2 FQGNSA. V trimming: 1 base; J trimming: 2 bases; junction bases outside the gene matches: 2. DNA of the CDR3: TGTGCCAGCAGCTTAGGAGGGGGCCCCTACGAGCAGTACTTC. Its protein product is CASSLGGGPYEQYF.

V is TRBV4-1 and J is TRBJ1-4; D perhaps matches TRBD1 (5 bases). V dropped 0 bases and J dropped 4 bases, with 12 bases sitting between them. CDR3 size: 16 residues. Germline assignment: CDR1 MGHRA and CDR2 YSYEKL. The CDR3 is CASSQERGWGNEKLFF. DNA for the CDR3: TGCGCCAGCAGCCAAGAACGGGGGTGGGGTAATGAAAAACTGTTTTTT.

CDR3 protein: CASSWTSGPYEQYV. The DNA for the CDR3 is TGTGCCAGCAGCTGGACTAGCGGGCCCTACGAGCAGTACGTC. The V call is TRBV7-8, the J call TRBJ2-7; 11 bases align to TRBD2. The germline V gene has CDR1 SGHVS and CDR2 FQNEAQ. The ends lost 4 bases at V and 2 bases at J; junction bases unmatched: 1. The CDR3 spans 14 residues.

As concerns this clone: Other nucleotide sequences from this sample produce the same CDR3. The V and J genes are TRBV19 and TRBJ2-1; TRBD1 matches at 9 bases. Germline trimming cut 9 bases from V and 8 bases from J; bases unmatched to any gene: 11. This CDR3 has 14 residues. Germline values: CDR1 LNHDA, CDR2 SQIVND (reference sequence). This CDR3 is CASDQPDRGYEQFF. In DNA form, the CDR3 reads TGTGCCAGCGATCAACCGGACAGGGGATATGAGCAGTTCTTC.

V usage is TRBV7-8 and J usage is TRBJ2-7, with TRBD2 matching over 12 bases. The junction had 7 bases not matched to a gene; V was cut back by 4 bases and J by 0 bases. The CDR3 extends over 17 amino acids. The germline V gene encodes CDR1 SGHVS and CDR2 FQNEAQ. The chain's CDR3 is CASSSGLAGLSSYEQYV. CDR3 DNA sequence: TGTGCCAGCAGCTCCGGACTAGCGGGACTGAGCTCCTACGAGCAGTACGTC.

The rearrangement uses TRBV7-2 and TRBJ2-3, with 12 bases that match TRBD1. The CDR3 has 15 amino acids. Germline-derived CDR1 and CDR2 are SGHTA and FQGNSA. Losses at the gene ends were 5 bases for V and 10 bases for J; bases not matched to a gene: 10. In DNA form, the CDR3 reads TGTGCCAGCAGCCAGGGACAGGGGGCCATTATCCCGCAGTATTTT. It encodes CASSQGQGAIIPQYF.

This sequence joins TRBV24-1 and TRBJ2-2, with D unclear. Looked up from germline, CDR1 is KGHDR and CDR2 is SFDVKD. This CDR3 is 13 amino acids long. Trimming left V 7 bases short and J 2 bases short, with 7 bases between. CDR3 nucleotides: TGTGCCACCAGCCGACAAAACACCGGGGAGCTGTTTTTT. It specifies CATSRQNTGELFF.

In DNA, the CDR3 is TGTGCCAGCCTCTGGAGGGGTCAAAAGGGTGAGCAGTTCTTC. Translated, it gives CASLWRGQKGEQFF. The chain combines TRBV2 with TRBJ2-1; tentative D call: TRBD2 (6 bases). Deletions cut 8 bases from V and 9 bases from J, with 20 bases between. From germline, CDR1 is SNHLY and CDR2 FYNNEI. The CDR3 runs to 14 residues.

The J gene is TRBJ2-2, the V gene TRBV5-1; 7 bases map to TRBD2. This CDR3 spans 15 amino acids. Germline V CDR1 and CDR2: SGHRS, YFSETQ. V dropped 4 bases and J dropped 4; count of bases not matched to a gene: 7. This CDR3 reads CASSQSSGTTGELFF. The DNA of the CDR3 is TGCGCCAGCAGCCAATCCAGCGGGACCACCGGGGAGCTGTTTTTT.

This clone has only a few counts. This sequence joins TRBV5-1 and TRBJ2-6; 9 bases map to TRBD1. The CDR3 runs 16 residues. Looked up from germline, CDR1 is SGHRS and CDR2 is YFSETQ. The V gene end was trimmed by 4 bases and the J gene end by 4 bases; junction bases not matched to a gene: 6. DNA for the CDR3: TGCGCCAGCAGCGCCGGACAGGGGCCCGGGGCCAACGTCCTGACTTTC. This gives the protein CASSAGQGPGANVLTF.